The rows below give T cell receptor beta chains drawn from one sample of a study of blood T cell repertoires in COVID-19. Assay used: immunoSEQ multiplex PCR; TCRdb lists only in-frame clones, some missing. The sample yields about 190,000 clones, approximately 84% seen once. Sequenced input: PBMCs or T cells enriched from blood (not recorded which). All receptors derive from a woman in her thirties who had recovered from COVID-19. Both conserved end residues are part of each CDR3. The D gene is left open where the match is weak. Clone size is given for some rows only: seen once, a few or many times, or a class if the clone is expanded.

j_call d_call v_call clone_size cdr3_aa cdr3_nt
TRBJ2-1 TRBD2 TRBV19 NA CASRLAGGGSYNEQFF TGTGCCAGTCGTCTAGCGGGAGGAGGATCCTACAATGAGCAGTTCTTC
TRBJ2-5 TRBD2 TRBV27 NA CASSFGGGTAQYF TGTGCCAGCAGTTTCGGGGGGGGGACGGCCCAGTACTTC
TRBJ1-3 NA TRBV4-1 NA CASSQKSPGKDGNTIYF TGCGCCAGCAGCCAAAAGAGTCCAGGGAAGGACGGAAACACCATATATTTT
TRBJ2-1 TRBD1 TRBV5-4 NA CASGQGPYNEQFF TGTGCCAGCGGACAGGGCCCCTACAATGAGCAGTTCTTC
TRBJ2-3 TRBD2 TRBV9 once CASSPTGRGGLSADTQYF TGTGCCAGCAGCCCCACGGGGCGGGGGGGCCTTTCAGCAGATACGCAGTATTTT
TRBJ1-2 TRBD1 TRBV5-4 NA CASSSGQMPYGYTF TGTGCCAGCAGCTCGGGACAGATGCCCTATGGCTACACCTTC
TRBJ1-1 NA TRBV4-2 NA CASSPGQLNTEAFF TGTGCCAGCAGCCCCGGACAGTTGAACACTGAAGCTTTCTTT
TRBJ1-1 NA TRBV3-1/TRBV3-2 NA CASSQDVSGRTEAFF TGTGCCAGCAGCCAAGATGTCTCCGGTCGCACTGAAGCTTTCTTT
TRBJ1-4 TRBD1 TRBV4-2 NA CASSQAAVDRGNEKLFF TGTGCCAGCAGCCAAGCGGCGGTGGACAGGGGGAATGAAAAACTGTTTTTT
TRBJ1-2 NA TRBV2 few CASPLNYGYTF TGTGCCAGCCCCCTTAACTATGGCTACACCTTC
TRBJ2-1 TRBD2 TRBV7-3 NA CASSLRGRASRTLYNEQFF TGTGCCAGCAGCTTAAGGGGGAGGGCTAGCCGAACCCTATACAATGAGCAGTTCTTC
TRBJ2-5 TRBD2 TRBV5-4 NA CASSRGLAGRQETQYF TGTGCCAGCAGCCGAGGACTAGCGGGGCGCCAAGAGACCCAGTACTTC
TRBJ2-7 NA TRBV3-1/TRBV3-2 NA CASSLTLVTYEQYF TGTGCCAGCAGCCTCACTCTCGTTACCTACGAGCAGTACTTC
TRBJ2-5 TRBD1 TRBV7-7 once CASSRTGQQFETQYF TGTGCTAGCAGCCGAACGGGACAGCAATTCGAGACCCAGTACTTC
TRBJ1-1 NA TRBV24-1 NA CATSEGAGTEAFF TGTGCCACCAGTGAGGGGGCAGGCACTGAAGCTTTCTTT
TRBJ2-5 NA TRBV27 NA CASSLGGGEETQYF TGTGCCAGCAGTTTAGGAGGGGGCGAAGAGACCCAGTACTTC
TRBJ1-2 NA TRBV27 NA CASRPPQGPQDLNYGYTF TGTGCCAGCAGACCTCCCCAGGGCCCCCAAGATCTTAACTATGGCTACACCTTC